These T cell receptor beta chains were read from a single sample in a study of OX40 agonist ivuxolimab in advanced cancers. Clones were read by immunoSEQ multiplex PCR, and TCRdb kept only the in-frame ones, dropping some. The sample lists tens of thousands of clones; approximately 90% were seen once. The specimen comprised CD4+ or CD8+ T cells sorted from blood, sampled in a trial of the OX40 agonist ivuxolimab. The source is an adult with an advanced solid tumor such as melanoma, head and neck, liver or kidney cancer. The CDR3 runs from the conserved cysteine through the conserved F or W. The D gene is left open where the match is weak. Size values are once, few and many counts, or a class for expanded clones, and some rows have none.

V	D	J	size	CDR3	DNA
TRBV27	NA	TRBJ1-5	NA	CASSLSGGSYNQPQHF	TGTGCCAGCAGTTTATCGGGGGGGTCGTACAATCAGCCCCAGCATTTT
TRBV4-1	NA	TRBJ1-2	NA	CASSQESAVYGYTF	TGCGCCAGCAGCCAAGAGTCAGCGGTTTATGGCTACACCTTC
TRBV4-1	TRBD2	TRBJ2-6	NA	CASSRPGGGSGANVLTF	TGCGCCAGCAGCCGCCCGGGCGGGGGCTCTGGGGCCAACGTCCTGACTTTC
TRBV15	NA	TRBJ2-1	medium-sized	CATSNPDEADNEQFF	TGTGCCACCAGCAACCCTGACGAGGCAGACAATGAGCAGTTCTTC
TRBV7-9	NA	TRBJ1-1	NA	CASSLWSEAFF	TGTGCCAGCAGCTTATGGAGTGAAGCTTTCTTT
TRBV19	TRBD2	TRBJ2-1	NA	CASSSASGRQYEQFF	TGTGCCAGTAGTTCGGCTAGCGGGAGGCAATATGAGCAGTTCTTC
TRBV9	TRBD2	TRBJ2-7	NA	CASSGPELAARDEQYF	TGTGCCAGCAGCGGGCCAGAACTAGCGGCGCGGGACGAGCAGTACTTC
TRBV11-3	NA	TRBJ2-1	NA	CASSFRRQAKYNEQFF	TGTGCCAGCAGCTTCCGCAGACAGGCGAAGTACAATGAGCAGTTCTTC
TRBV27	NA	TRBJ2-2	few	CASSLGIGELFF	TGTGCCAGCAGTTTGGGGATCGGGGAGCTGTTTTTT
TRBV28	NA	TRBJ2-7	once	CASNTLGRGSSLAEQYF	TGTGCCAGCAATACCCTTGGGAGGGGGTCGTCTCTGGCCGAGCAGTACTTC
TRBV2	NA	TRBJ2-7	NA	CASSEVAGQREQYF	TGTGCCAGCAGTGAAGTAGCAGGGCAGAGGGAGCAGTACTTC
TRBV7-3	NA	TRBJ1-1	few	CASSLTGTGEAFF	TGTGCCAGCAGCTTAACGGGAACAGGTGAAGCTTTCTTT
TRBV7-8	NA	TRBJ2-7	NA	CASSLSGSYPTDEQYF	TGTGCCAGCAGCTTATCCGGATCATACCCCACGGACGAGCAGTACTTC
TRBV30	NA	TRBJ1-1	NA	CAWRSGTEAFF	TGTGCCTGGAGATCCGGGACTGAAGCTTTCTTT
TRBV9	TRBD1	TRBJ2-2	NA	CASSTTGPGELFF	TGTGCCAGCAGCACGACAGGGCCCGGGGAGCTGTTTTTT
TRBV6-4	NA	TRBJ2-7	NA	CASSDSGKGLPYEQYF	TGTGCCAGCAGTGACTCGGGGAAGGGCCTTCCCTACGAGCAGTACTTC
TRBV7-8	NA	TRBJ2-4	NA	CASSLGLGTQENIQYF	TGTGCCAGCAGCTTAGGACTCGGGACACAAGAAAACATTCAGTACTTC
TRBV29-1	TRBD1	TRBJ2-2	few	CSVEGQGNHGELFF	TGCAGCGTTGAGGGACAGGGAAACCACGGGGAGCTGTTTTTT
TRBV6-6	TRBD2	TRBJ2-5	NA	CASSPREAGWETQYF	TGTGCCAGCAGCCCACGGGAAGCGGGATGGGAGACCCAGTACTTC
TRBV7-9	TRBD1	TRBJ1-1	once	CAGAGTANTEAFF	TGTGCCGGGGCCGGGACAGCGAACACTGAAGCTTTCTTT
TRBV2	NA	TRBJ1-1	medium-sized	CASIDPWAEAFF	TGTGCCAGCATTGATCCCTGGGCTGAAGCTTTCTTT
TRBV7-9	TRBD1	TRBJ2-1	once	CASSFLGTGTNEQFF	TGTGCCAGCAGCTTCCTTGGGACAGGGACGAATGAGCAGTTCTTC
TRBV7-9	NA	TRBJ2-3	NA	CASSLLEQGTDTQYF	TGTGCCAGCAGCTTACTGGAACAGGGAACAGATACGCAGTATTTT
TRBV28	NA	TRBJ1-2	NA	CASSFRYGYTF	TGTGCCAGCAGTTTCCGCTATGGCTACACCTTC
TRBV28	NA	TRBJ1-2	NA	CASSLGQSYGYTF	TGTGCCAGCAGTTTAGGGCAGAGCTATGGCTACACCTTC
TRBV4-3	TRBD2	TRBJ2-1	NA	CASSQDGSGSPDFYNEQFF	TGCGCCAGCAGCCAAGATGGAAGCGGGAGCCCAGACTTTTACAATGAGCAGTTCTTC
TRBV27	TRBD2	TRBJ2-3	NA	CASSPRPGLAGQSTDTQYF	TGTGCCAGCAGTCCCCGCCCGGGACTAGCGGGCCAAAGCACAGATACGCAGTATTTT